Shown below are 19 T cell receptor beta chains from a single sample sequenced in a study of OX40 agonist ivuxolimab in advanced cancers. Clones were sequenced by immunoSEQ multiplex PCR, and TCRdb holds only the in-frame ones, with some missing. The data contain roughly 69,000 clones, 87% of them seen just once; the ten biggest clones take up 3.5% to 5%. The sample was CD4+ or CD8+ T cells sorted from blood, taken in a trial of the OX40 agonist ivuxolimab. The origin of the receptors is an adult with an advanced solid tumor such as melanoma, head and neck, liver or kidney cancer.

The rearrangement links TRBV19 to TRBJ1-5; D unresolved. Germline assignment: CDR1 LNHDA and CDR2 SQIVND (reference sequence). The CDR3 loop spans 16 amino acids. V shed 1 base and J shed 0 bases, with 10 bases lying between them. The CDR3 protein is CASSIGAVPSNQPQHF. The CDR3 DNA reads as TGTGCCAGTAGTATAGGTGCAGTCCCTAGCAATCAGCCCCAGCATTTT.

This clone was seen a few times. The rearrangement uses TRBV4-1 and TRBJ1-5; 7 bases fit TRBD1. The CDR3 has 18 amino acids. V lost 1 base and J lost 0; bases outside the gene matches: 9. CDR1 and CDR2 (germline): MGHRA, YSYEKL. The CDR3 loop is CASSQGRRDSYSNQPQHF. CDR3 in DNA: TGCGCCAGCAGCCAAGGGCGCCGGGACAGCTATAGCAATCAGCCCCAGCATTTT.

The gene calls are TRBV25-1 and TRBJ2-1; 10 bases agree with TRBD1. In germline, CDR1 is MGHDK, CDR2 SYGVNS. The junction had 10 bases not matched to a gene; V was cut back by 2 bases and J by 6 bases. This CDR3 is built from 17 residues. CDR3 sequence reads: CASSEKWDRGRGNEQFF. CDR3 bases: TGTGCCAGCAGTGAAAAGTGGGACAGGGGAAGAGGCAATGAGCAGTTCTTC.

The V gene is TRBV4-1, the J gene TRBJ1-4; D may be TRBD1 (6 bases). V was trimmed by 1 base and J by 5 bases, leaving 14 bases between them. CDR1 MGHRA and CDR2 YSYEKL come from the germline V gene. CDR3 size: 16 residues. This CDR3 reads CASSQGSTGRNEKLFF. The CDR3 DNA is TGCGCCAGCAGCCAAGGGTCGACAGGACGAAATGAAAAACTGTTTTTT.

The chain joins TRBV4-1 to TRBJ1-3; D remains ambiguous. Germline V gene lookup returns CDR1 MGHRA and CDR2 YSYEKL. Trimming left V 5 bases short and J 3 bases short, with 11 bases between. CDR3 length: 14 amino acids. CDR3 loop: CASSARRVGNTIYF. In DNA, the CDR3 is TGCGCCAGCAGCGCCCGGCGGGTTGGAAACACCATATATTTT.

This chain joins TRBV5-1 and TRBJ1-2; D is ambiguous. Trimming shortened V by 0 bases and J by 2 bases, and 8 bases separated the two germline ends. CDR1 and CDR2 (germline): SGHRS, YFSETQ. CDR3 length equals 14 residues. CDR3 in DNA: TGCGCCAGCAGCTTGGCCGAAGGGAACTATGGCTACACCTTC. Its translation is CASSLAEGNYGYTF.

The chain employs TRBV7-2 and TRBJ2-2; possibly TRBD2 for D (7 bases). Trimming removed 4 bases from V and 1 base from J, with 13 bases in between. There are 16 residues in the CDR3. CDR1 is SGHTA and CDR2 is FQGNSA in the germline V gene. CDR3 DNA sequence: TGTGCCAGCAGCTCCCGCGGGGGCTGGAACACCGGGGAGCTGTTTTTT. Its protein is CASSSRGGWNTGELFF. The full variable domain, its missing parts supplied by reference TRBV7-2 and TRBJ2-2, is GAGVSQSPSNKVTEKGKDVELRCDPISGHTALYWYRQSLGQGLEFLIYFQGNSAPDKSGLPSDRFSAERTGGSVSTLTIQRTQQEDSAVYLCASSSRGGWNTGELFFGEGSRLTVL.

J is TRBJ1-5 and V is TRBV28; possibly TRBD1 for D (5 bases). CDR3 length: 13 residues. Per germline, CDR1 MDHEN and CDR2 SYDVKM. The CDR3 reads CGIRDSSNQPQHF. As DNA, the CDR3 is TGTGGTATACGGGACTCTAGCAATCAGCCCCAGCATTTT.

This clone has a single count. The chain's CDR3 is CASSLAWDRNTEAFF. Here the CDR3 DNA reads TGCGCCAGCAGCTTGGCCTGGGACAGGAACACTGAAGCTTTCTTT. V and J are TRBV5-1 and TRBJ1-1; 7 positions agree with TRBD1. Losses at the gene ends were 0 bases for V and 1 base for J; bases not matched to a gene: 3. The CDR3 length is 15 residues. Germline V gene sequence: CDR1 SGHRS, CDR2 YFSETQ.

The J gene is TRBJ1-1, the V gene TRBV30; D is unclear. This CDR3 is 13 amino acids long. The germline V gene has CDR1 GTSNPN and CDR2 SVGIG (reference sequence). Trimming shortened V by 4 bases and J by 3 bases, and 12 bases separated the two germline ends. CDR3 nucleotides: TGTGCCTGGACTACCAGATGGGACACTGAAGCTTTCTTT. Translating gives CAWTTRWDTEAFF.

This clone was observed a single time. The J gene is TRBJ2-1, the V gene TRBV6-5; 10 bases match TRBD2. The CDR3 length is 14 residues. Germline V lookup: CDR1 MNHEY, CDR2 SVGAGI. V trimming: 8 bases; J trimming: 8 bases; junction bases outside the gene matches: 9. CDR3 residues: CASRKLAGNDEQFF. Here the CDR3 DNA reads TGTGCCAGCCGAAAACTAGCGGGAAACGATGAGCAGTTCTTC.

This clone was detected once. This rearrangement joins TRBV28 to TRBJ1-5; a possible D gene is TRBD1 (5 bases). There are 15 residues in the CDR3. Looked up from germline, CDR1 is MDHEN and CDR2 is SYDVKM. Between the trimmed V and J ends, which lost 7 bases and 4 bases, there was a span of 17 bases. The CDR3 here is CASKRNLRVNQPQHF. CDR3 in DNA: TGTGCCAGCAAAAGAAACCTCAGGGTAAATCAGCCCCAGCATTTT. The full variable domain, with the rest looked up from reference TRBV28 and TRBJ1-5, is DVKVTQSSRYLVKRTGEKVFLECVQDMDHENMFWYRQDPGLGLRLIYFSYDVKMKEKGDIPEGYSVSREKKERFSLILESASTNQTSMYLCASKRNLRVNQPQHFGDGTRLSIL.

The chain recombines TRBV19 with TRBJ1-5; a possible D gene is TRBD1 (6 bases). Germline V lookup: CDR1 LNHDA, CDR2 SQIVND (reference sequence). The CDR3 runs 17 residues. The ends were cut back, 3 bases at V and 4 bases at J, with 19 bases in the middle. CDR3 in DNA: TGTGCCAGTAGTATGGGACTCCAGCCGAGGGGGAATCAGCCCCAGCATTTT. It encodes CASSMGLQPRGNQPQHF.

The chain is built from TRBV5-1 and TRBJ1-1, with 7 bases lining up with TRBD1. With V trimmed by 3 bases and J by 4 bases, 12 bases remained unmatched. CDR3 size: 16 residues. Germline lookup yields CDR1 SGHRS and CDR2 YFSETQ. The DNA of the CDR3 is TGCGCCAGCAGCTCAGTTTATAGGGGGCAGGGCACTGAAGCTTTCTTT. It is translated as CASSSVYRGQGTEAFF.

A single count supports this clone. The V and J genes are TRBV11-2 and TRBJ2-3, with 7 positions matching TRBD2. CDR1 is SGHAT, CDR2 FQNNGV, per germline. V shed 5 bases, J shed 3 bases, and the junction held 2 bases outside the gene matches. CDR3 length: 13 residues. This CDR3 reads CASSLAVTDTQYF. Written as DNA, the CDR3 is TGTGCCAGCAGCCTAGCGGTAACAGATACGCAGTATTTT.

This rearrangement joins TRBV5-1 to TRBJ1-5, with D hard to call. Germline CDR1 SGHRS, CDR2 YFSETQ. Trimming pared 0 bases from V and 2 bases from J, leaving 3 bases between. This CDR3 spans 13 amino acids. The CDR3 sequence: CASSLDGNQPQHF. CDR3 in DNA: TGCGCCAGCAGCTTGGATGGCAATCAGCCCCAGCATTTT.

This chain joins TRBV9 and TRBJ2-1, with 10 bases lining up with TRBD1. The ends lost 3 bases at V and 8 bases at J; junction bases unmatched: 2. Looked up from germline, CDR1 is SGDLS and CDR2 is YYNGEE. The CDR3 has 13 amino acids. CDR3 sequence reads: CASSGDRGDEQFF. Written as DNA, the CDR3 is TGTGCCAGCAGCGGGGACAGGGGCGATGAGCAGTTCTTC. The complete variable domain, with remaining parts taken from reference TRBV9 and TRBJ2-1, reads DSGVTQTPKHLITATGQRVTLRCSPRSGDLSVYWYQQSLDQGLQFLIQYYNGEERAKGNILERFSAQQFPDLHSELNLSSLELGDSALYFCASSGDRGDEQFFGPGTRLTVL.

The chain uses TRBV6-5 and TRBJ2-1, with D perhaps matching TRBD2 (6 bases). CDR1 and CDR2 from the germline V gene are MNHEY and SVGAGI. This CDR3 contains 14 residues. V was trimmed by 6 bases and J by 7 bases, leaving 16 bases between them. The CDR3 sequence: CASSSGGEGNEQFF. The CDR3 DNA sequence: TGTGCCAGCAGCTCCGGGGGTGAGGGGAATGAGCAGTTCTTC.

The rearrangement joins TRBV4-3 to TRBJ2-1; D is possibly TRBD1 (6 bases). Trimming took 0 bases from V and 4 from J, leaving 13 bases between them. The CDR3 runs to 16 residues. Germline CDR1 is LGHNA and CDR2 is YSLEER. The CDR3 sequence is CASSQETGHGYNEQFF. The CDR3 DNA follows: TGCGCCAGCAGCCAAGAGACAGGTCATGGATACAATGAGCAGTTCTTC.